This T cell receptor (beta chain) originates from a study of blood T cells in healthy people across ages. This clonotype has more than one count but fewer than ten. Its antigen remains unidentified. Primed by a sample-barcoded 5' primer and a J-beta primer mix, a second PCR proceeded for about 6 to 12 cycles. TCRdb re-called the 5' RACE reads with MiXCR, one entry per CDR3 protein. The sample lists around 850,000 distinct CDR3 sequences, 35% to 40% occurring once. J was trimmed by 2 bases and V by 2 bases; bases with no gene match: 9. CDR1 SSHAT and CDR2 FNYEAQ come from the germline V gene (reference sequence). The CDR3 sequence is 18 residues long. Study outcomes and limitations: The study lacked donor CMV status, which possibly confounded expanded clonotype changes. Per million T cells, TCR beta diversity dropped about linearly as age rose. PBMCs left unsorted prevented a conclusive naive versus antigen-experienced comparison.

Per sample, a minimum of 6 million PBMCs were isolated. This sequence originates from a young man in good health. Sequencing was carried out using blood. The chain uses TRBV7-7 and TRBJ2-1; TRBD2 matches at 10 bases. CDR3 loop: CASSLFPLTSGAYNEQFF. CDR3 nucleotide sequence: TGTGCCAGCAGCTTATTCCCGCTTACTAGCGGGGCCTACAATGAGCAGTTCTTC.